Listed below are T cell receptor beta chains from one sample, sequenced in a study of T cell responses to AZD1222 COVID-19 vaccine. The data were produced by immunoSEQ multiplex PCR, yet TCRdb's version contains in-frame clones alone and is incomplete. The table lists approximately 80,000 clones, around 90% of them singletons. Sequenced here: peripheral blood, sampled 28 days after the second AZD1222 dose. The receptors here all came from an adult who received the AZD1222 COVID-19 vaccine. Each CDR3 is given without its conserved first and last residue. Clone size appears in some rows only: once, few, many, or a class for an expanded clone.

v_gene	abundance	j_gene	CDR3aa
TRBV5-1	-	TRBJ2-5	ASSDLGTDPQTQY
TRBV3-1/TRBV3-2	-	TRBJ2-1	ASSQDKGGRF
TRBV6-6	few	TRBJ1-1	ASSYRTNTEAF
TRBV28	once	TRBJ1-3	ASSPTRGTSGNTIY
TRBV2	-	TRBJ1-4	ASSSSPGLGEKLF
TRBV30	-	TRBJ1-1	AWRTGGVRSTEAF
TRBV9	-	TRBJ2-1	ASSQNKDRVIDEQF
TRBV7-9	once	TRBJ2-6	ASSPDRGRGVGANVLT
TRBV6-4	-	TRBJ2-3	ASSEAGSTDTQY
TRBV28	-	TRBJ1-5	ASTEGRASQPQH
TRBV10-1	-	TRBJ2-1	ASSESIGVSYNEQF
TRBV11-3	-	TRBJ2-5	ASSPGLAGGQETQY
TRBV27	-	TRBJ2-7	ASSFRPGQGAVEQY
TRBV9	once	TRBJ2-5	ASSLGTSGRAPETQY
TRBV29-1	-	TRBJ2-6	SVEFTGEGVSGANVLT
TRBV6-2/TRBV6-3	-	TRBJ2-2	ASSYSRRSGRPGELF
TRBV30	-	TRBJ2-3	AWSVLAAPPTQY